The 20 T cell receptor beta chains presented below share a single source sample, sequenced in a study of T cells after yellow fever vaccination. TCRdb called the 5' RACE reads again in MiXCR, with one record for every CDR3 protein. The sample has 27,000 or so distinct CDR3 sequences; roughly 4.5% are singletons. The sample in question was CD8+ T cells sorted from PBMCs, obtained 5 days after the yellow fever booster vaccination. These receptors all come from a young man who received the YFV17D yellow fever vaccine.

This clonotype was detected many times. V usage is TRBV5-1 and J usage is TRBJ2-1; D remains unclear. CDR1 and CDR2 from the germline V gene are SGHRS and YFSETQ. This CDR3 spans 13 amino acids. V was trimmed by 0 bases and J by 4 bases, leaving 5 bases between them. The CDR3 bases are TGCGCCAGCAGCTTGGACAGATACAATGAGCAGTTCTTC. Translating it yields CASSLDRYNEQFF.

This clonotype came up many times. The CDR3 loop is CASSYSGTGGYEQYF. CDR3 DNA sequence: TGTGCCAGCAGTTACTCCGGGACAGGGGGCTACGAGCAGTACTTC. The chain couples TRBV6-5 to TRBJ2-7; 11 nucleotides line up with TRBD1. Germline assignment: CDR1 MNHEY and CDR2 SVGAGI. V gave up 0 bases and J gave up 3 bases; unmatched junction bases: 1. CDR3 length: 15 amino acids.

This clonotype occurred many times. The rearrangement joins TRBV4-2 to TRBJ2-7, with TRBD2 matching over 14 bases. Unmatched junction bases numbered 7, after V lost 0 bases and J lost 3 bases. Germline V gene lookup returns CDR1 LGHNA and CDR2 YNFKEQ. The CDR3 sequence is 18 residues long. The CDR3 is CASSQEIAGLAGVYEQYF. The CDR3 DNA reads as TGTGCCAGCAGCCAAGAGATAGCGGGACTAGCGGGAGTCTACGAGCAGTACTTC.

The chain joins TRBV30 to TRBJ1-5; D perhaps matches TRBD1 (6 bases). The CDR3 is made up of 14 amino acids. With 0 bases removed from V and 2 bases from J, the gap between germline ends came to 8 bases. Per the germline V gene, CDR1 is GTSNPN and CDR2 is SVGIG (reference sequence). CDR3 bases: TGTGCCTGGAGTGTACAGGGTGGCAATCAGCCCCAGCATTTT. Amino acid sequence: CAWSVQGGNQPQHF.

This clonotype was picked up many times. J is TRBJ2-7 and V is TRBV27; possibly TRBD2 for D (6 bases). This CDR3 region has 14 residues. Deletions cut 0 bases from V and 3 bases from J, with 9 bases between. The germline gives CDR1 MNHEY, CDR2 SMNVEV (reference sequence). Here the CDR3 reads CASSLSGGIYEQYF. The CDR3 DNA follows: TGTGCCAGCAGTTTATCTGGGGGGATCTACGAGCAGTACTTC.

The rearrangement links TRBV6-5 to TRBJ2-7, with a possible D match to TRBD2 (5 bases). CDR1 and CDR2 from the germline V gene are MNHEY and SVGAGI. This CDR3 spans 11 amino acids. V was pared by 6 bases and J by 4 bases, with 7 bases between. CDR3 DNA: TGTGCCAGCAGAACGGGGTACGAGCAGTACTTC. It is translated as CASRTGYEQYF.

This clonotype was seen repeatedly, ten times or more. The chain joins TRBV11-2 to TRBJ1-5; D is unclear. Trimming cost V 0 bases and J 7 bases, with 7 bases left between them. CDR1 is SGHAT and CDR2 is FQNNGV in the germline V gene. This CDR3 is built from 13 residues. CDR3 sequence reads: CASSLDGWQPQHF. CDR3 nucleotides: TGTGCCAGCAGCTTAGACGGATGGCAGCCCCAGCATTTT.

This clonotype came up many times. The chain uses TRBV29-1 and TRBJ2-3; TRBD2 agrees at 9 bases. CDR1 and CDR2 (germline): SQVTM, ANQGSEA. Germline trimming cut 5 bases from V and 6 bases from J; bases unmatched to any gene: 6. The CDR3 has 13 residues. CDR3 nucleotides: TGCAGCGTTCGTGGGACTAGCTGGGATACGCAGTATTTT. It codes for CSVRGTSWDTQYF.

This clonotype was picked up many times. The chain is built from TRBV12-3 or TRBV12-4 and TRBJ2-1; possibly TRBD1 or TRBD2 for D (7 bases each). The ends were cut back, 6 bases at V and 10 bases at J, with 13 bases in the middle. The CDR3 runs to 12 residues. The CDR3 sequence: CASRSGGGEQFF. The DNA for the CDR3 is TGTGCCAGCAGATCAGGGGGGGGCGAGCAGTTCTTC.

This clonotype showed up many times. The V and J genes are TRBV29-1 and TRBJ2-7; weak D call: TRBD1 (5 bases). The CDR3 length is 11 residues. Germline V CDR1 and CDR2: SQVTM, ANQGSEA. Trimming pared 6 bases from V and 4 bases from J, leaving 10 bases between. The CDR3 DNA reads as TGCAGCGTCTCTCAGGGATACGAGCAGTACTTC. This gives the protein CSVSQGYEQYF.

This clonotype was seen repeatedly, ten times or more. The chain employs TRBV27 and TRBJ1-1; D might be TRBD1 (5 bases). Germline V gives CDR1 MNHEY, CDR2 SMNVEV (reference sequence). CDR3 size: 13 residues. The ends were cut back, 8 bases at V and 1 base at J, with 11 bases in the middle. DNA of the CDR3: TGTGCCAGCGCGACAGACCCGAACACTGAAGCTTTCTTT. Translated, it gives CASATDPNTEAFF.

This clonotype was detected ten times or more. CDR3 residues: CASSQDSGYEQYF. DNA for the CDR3: TGTGCCAGCAGCCAAGACAGTGGCTACGAGCAGTACTTC. The chain combines TRBV3-1 with TRBJ2-7; D is ambiguous. The CDR3 is made up of 13 amino acids. Trimming pared 0 bases from V and 3 bases from J, leaving 6 bases between. Germline CDR1 is LGHDT and CDR2 is YNNKEL (reference sequence).

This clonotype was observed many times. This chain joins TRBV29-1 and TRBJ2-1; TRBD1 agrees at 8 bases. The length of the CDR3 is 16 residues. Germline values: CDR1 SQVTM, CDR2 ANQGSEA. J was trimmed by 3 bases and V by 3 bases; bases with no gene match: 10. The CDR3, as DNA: TGCAGCGTTGAGGTTCAGTGGACAGGGCACTACAATGAGCAGTTCTTC. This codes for CSVEVQWTGHYNEQFF.

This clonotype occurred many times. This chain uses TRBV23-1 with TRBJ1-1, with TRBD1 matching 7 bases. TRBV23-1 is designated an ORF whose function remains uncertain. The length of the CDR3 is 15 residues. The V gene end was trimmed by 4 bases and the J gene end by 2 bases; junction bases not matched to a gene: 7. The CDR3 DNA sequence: TGCGCCAGCAGTCCCGGACAGGCTAGCAACACTGAAGCTTTCTTT. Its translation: CASSPGQASNTEAFF.

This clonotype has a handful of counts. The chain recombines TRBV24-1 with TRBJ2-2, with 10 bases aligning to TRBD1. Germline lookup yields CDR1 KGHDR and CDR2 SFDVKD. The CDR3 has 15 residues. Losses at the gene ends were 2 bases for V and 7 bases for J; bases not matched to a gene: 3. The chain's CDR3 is CATSDSTGGFGELFF. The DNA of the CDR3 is TGTGCCACCAGTGATTCGACAGGGGGCTTCGGGGAGCTGTTTTTT.

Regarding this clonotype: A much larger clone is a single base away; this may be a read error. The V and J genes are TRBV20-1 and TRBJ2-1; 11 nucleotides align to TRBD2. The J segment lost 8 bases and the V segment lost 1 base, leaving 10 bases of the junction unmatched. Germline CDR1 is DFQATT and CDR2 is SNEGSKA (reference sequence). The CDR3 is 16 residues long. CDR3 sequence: CSARGRPSGRTDEQFF. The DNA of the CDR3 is TGCAGTGCTAGAGGACGGCCTAGCGGGAGGACTGATGAGCAGTTCTTC.

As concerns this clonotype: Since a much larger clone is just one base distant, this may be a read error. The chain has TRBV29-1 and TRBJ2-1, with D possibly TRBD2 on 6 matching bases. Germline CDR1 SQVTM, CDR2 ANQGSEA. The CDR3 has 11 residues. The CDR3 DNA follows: TGCAGCGTTGAACAAGTATGGAGGGGAGGCTTC. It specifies CSVEQVWRGGF.

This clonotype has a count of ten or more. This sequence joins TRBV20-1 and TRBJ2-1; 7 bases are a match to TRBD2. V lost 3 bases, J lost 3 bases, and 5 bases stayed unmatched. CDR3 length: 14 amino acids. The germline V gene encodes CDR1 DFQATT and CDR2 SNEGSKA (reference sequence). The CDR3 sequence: CSASMLADYNEQFF. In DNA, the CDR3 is TGCAGTGCTAGTATGCTAGCGGACTACAATGAGCAGTTCTTC.

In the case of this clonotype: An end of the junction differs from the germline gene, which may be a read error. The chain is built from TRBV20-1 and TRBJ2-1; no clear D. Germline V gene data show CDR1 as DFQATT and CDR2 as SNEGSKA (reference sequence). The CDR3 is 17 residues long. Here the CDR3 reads CCAPEINSLPSYNEQFF. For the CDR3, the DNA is TGCTGTGCTCCTGAAATTAACAGCCTCCCCTCCTACAATGAGCAGTTCTTC.

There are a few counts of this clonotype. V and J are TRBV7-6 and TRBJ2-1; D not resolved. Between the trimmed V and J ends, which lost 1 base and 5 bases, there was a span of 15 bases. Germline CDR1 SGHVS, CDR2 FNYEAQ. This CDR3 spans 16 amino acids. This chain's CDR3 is CASSLGIPSVHNEQFF. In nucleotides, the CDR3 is TGTGCCAGCAGCTTAGGTATACCTTCCGTCCACAATGAGCAGTTCTTC.